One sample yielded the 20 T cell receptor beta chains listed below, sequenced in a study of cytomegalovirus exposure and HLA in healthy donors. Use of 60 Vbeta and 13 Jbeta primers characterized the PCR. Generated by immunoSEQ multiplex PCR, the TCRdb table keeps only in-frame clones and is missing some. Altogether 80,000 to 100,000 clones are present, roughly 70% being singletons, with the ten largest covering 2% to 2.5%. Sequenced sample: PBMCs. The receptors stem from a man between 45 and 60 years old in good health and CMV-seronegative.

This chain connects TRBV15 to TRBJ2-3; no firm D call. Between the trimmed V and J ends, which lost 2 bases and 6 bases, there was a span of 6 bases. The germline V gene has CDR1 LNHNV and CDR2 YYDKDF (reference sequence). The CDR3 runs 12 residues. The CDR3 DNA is TGTGCCACCAGCAGATTTGCGGATACGCAGTATTTT. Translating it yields CATSRFADTQYF.

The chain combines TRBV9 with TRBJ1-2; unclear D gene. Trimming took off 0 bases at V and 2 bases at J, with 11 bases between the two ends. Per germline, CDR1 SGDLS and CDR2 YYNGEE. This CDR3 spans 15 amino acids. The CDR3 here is CASSVAPSQNYGYTF. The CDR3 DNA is TGTGCCAGCAGCGTAGCACCTTCCCAGAACTATGGCTACACCTTC.

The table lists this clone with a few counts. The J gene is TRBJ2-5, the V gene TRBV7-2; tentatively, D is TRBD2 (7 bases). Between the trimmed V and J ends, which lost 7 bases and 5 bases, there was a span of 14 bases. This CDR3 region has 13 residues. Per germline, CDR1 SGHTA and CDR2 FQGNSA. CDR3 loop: CASTRRGGETQYF. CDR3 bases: TGTGCCAGCACCCGAAGGGGGGGCGAGACCCAGTACTTC.

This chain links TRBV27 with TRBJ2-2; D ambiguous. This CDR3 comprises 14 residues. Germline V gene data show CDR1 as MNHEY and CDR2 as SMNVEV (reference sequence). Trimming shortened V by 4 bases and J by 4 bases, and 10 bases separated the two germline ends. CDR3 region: CASSSKPFTGELFF. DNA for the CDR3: TGTGCCAGCAGTTCTAAACCTTTCACCGGGGAGCTGTTTTTT.

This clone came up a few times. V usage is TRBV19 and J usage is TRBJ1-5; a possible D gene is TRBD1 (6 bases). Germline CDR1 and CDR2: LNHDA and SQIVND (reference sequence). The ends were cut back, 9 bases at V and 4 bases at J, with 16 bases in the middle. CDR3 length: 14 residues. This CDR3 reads CASAPTGRNQPQHF. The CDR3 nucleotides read TGTGCCAGCGCTCCGACAGGTCGAAATCAGCCCCAGCATTTT.

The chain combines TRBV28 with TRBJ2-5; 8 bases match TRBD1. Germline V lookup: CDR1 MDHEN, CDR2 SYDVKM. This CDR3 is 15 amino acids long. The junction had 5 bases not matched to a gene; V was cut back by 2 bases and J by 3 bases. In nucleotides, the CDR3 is TGTGCCAGCAGTTTACTGGACAGGGTTGAAGAGACCCAGTACTTC. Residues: CASSLLDRVEETQYF.

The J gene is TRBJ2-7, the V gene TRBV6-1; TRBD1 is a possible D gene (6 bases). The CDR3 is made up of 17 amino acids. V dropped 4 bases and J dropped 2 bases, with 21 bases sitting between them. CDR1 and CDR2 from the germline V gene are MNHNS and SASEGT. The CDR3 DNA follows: TGTGCCAGCAGTGCAAGGAAGACAGGAGTATTAACCTACGAGCAGTACTTC. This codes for CASSARKTGVLTYEQYF.

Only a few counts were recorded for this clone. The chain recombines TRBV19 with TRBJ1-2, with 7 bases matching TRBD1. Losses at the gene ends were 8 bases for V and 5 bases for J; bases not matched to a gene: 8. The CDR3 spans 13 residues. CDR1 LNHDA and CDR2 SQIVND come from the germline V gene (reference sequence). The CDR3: CASLNRDSYGYTF. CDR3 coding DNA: TGTGCCAGTCTCAACCGGGACAGTTATGGCTACACCTTC.

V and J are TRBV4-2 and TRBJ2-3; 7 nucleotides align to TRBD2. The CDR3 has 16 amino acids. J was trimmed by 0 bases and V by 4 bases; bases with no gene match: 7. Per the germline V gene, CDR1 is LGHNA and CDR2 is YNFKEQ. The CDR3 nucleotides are TGTGCCAGCAGCCTTACGCGGGGGTCAAGCACAGATACGCAGTATTTT. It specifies CASSLTRGSSTDTQYF.

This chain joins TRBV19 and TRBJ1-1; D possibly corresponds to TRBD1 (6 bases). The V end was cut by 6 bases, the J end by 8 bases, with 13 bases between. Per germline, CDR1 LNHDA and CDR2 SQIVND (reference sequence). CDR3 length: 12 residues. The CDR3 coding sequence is TGTGCCAGTAGCCCCGGGAGGGGGGAAGCTTTCTTT. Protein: CASSPGRGEAFF.

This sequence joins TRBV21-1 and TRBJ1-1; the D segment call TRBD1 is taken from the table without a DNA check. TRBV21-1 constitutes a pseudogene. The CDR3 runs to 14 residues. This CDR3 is CASSARGRDTEAFF. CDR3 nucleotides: TGTGCCAGCAGCGCCAGGGGGCGCGACACTGAAGCTTTCTTT.

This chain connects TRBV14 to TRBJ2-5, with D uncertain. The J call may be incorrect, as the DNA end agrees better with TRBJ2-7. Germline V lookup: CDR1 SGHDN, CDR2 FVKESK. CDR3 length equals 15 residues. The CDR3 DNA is TGTGCCAGCAGCCAAGGGCTTCGCGGAACCTACGAGCAGTACTTC. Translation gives CASSQGLRGTYEQYF.

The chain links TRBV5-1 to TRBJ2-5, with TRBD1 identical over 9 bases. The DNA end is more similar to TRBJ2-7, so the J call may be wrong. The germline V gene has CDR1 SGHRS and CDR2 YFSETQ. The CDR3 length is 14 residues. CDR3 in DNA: TGCGCCAGCAGCCGGGGGGACAGGGCCTACGAGCAGTACTTC. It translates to CASSRGDRAYEQYF.

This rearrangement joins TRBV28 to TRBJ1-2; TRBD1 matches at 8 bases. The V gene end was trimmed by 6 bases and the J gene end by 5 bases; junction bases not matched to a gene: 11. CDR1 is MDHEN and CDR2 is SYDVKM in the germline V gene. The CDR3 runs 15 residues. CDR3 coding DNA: TGTGCCAGCAGGACCGCGGCAGGGGGCGCGTATGGCTACACCTTC. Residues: CASRTAAGGAYGYTF.

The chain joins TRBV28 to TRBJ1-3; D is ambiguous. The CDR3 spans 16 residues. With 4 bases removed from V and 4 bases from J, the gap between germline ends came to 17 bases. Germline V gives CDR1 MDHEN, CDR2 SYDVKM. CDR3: CASSSGGEEWGNTIYF. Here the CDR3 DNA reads TGTGCCAGCAGTTCCGGTGGAGAGGAGTGGGGAAACACCATATATTTT.

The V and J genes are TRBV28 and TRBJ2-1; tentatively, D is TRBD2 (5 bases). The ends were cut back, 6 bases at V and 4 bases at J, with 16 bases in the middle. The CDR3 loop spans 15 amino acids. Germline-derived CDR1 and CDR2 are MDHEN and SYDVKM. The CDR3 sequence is CASSPGEWGYNEQFF. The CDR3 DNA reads TGTGCCAGCAGCCCTGGGGAGTGGGGTTACAATGAGCAGTTCTTC. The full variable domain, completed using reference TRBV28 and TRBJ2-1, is DVKVTQSSRYLVKRTGEKVFLECVQDMDHENMFWYRQDPGLGLRLIYFSYDVKMKEKGDIPEGYSVSREKKERFSLILESASTNQTSMYLCASSPGEWGYNEQFFGPGTRLTVL.

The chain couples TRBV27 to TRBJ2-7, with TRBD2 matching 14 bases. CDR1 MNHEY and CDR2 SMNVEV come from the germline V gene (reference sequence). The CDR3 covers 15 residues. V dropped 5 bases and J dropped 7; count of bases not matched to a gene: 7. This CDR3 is CASSIGTSGSREQYF. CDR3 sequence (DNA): TGTGCCAGCAGTATAGGGACTAGCGGGAGTAGGGAGCAGTACTTC.

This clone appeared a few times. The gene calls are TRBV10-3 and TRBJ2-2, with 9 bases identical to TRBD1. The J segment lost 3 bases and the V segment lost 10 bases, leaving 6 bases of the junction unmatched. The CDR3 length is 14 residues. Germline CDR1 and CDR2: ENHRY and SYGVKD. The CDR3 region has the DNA TGTGCCACTAGGACAGGGGCGGACACCGGGGAGCTGTTTTTT. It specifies CATRTGADTGELFF.

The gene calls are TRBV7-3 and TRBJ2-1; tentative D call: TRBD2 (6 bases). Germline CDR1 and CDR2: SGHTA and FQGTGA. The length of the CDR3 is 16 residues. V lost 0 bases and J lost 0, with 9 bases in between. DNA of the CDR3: TGTGCCAGCAGCTTAACGGGCGGGAACTCCTACAATGAGCAGTTCTTC. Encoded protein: CASSLTGGNSYNEQFF.

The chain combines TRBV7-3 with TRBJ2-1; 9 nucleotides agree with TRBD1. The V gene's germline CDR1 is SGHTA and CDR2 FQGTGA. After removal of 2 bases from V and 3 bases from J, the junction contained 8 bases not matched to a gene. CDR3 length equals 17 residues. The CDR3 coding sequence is TGTGCCAGCAGCTTACCCGGGACAGGGAGATTCTACAATGAGCAGTTCTTC. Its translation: CASSLPGTGRFYNEQFF. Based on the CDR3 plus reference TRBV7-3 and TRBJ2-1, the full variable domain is GAGVSQTPSNKVTEKGKYVELRCDPISGHTALYWYRQSLGQGPEFLIYFQGTGAADDSGLPNDRFFAVRPEGSVSTLKIQRTERGDSAVYLCASSLPGTGRFYNEQFFGPGTRLTVL.